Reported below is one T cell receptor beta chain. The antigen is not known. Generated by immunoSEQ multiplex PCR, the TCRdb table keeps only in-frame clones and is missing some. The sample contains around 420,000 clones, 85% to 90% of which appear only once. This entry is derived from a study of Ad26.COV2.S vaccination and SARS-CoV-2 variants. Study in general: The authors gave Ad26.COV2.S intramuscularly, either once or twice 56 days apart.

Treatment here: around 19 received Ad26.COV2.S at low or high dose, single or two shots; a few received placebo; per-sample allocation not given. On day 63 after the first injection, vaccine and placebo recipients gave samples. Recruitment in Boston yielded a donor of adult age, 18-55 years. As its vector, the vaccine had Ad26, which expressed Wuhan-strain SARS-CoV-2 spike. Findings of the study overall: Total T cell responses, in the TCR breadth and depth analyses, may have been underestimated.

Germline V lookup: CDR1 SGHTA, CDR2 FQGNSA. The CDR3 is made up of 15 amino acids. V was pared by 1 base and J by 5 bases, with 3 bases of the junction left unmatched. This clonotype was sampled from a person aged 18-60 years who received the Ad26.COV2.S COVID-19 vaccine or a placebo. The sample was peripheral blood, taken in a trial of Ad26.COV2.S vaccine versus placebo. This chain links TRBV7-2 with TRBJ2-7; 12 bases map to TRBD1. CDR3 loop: CASSLGGQGADEQYF. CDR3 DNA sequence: TGTGCCAGCAGCTTAGGGGGACAGGGGGCCGACGAGCAGTACTTC.